A selection of T cell receptor beta chains follows, all from one sample in a study of shared clonotypes between healthy human individuals. The data were produced by immunoSEQ multiplex PCR, yet TCRdb's version contains in-frame clones alone and is incomplete. The sample has 1.6 million or so clones, 97% to 99% seen once. The sequencing input was naive CD4+ T cells sorted from blood. The receptors shown here come from a man aged 30-40 years in good health. Both conserved end residues are part of each CDR3. Fields, in order: V gene, D gene, J gene, CDR3 protein. The D gene is left open where the match is weak.

V gene: TRBV5-6; D gene: TRBD2; J gene: TRBJ2-7; CDR3 protein: CASSLSTLAAVYEQYF
V gene: TRBV6-6; D gene: TRBD1; J gene: TRBJ1-2; CDR3 protein: CASSFHRDRNYGYTF
V gene: TRBV27; D gene: -; J gene: TRBJ2-7; CDR3 protein: CASRSTGFYEQYF
V gene: TRBV30; D gene: TRBD1; J gene: TRBJ2-3; CDR3 protein: CAWALNRGPGLTPTRDTQYF
V gene: TRBV28; D gene: -; J gene: TRBJ1-4; CDR3 protein: CASTPWGLANEKLFF
V gene: TRBV4-2; D gene: TRBD1; J gene: TRBJ2-5; CDR3 protein: CASSQEGGLQETQYF
V gene: TRBV5-1; D gene: -; J gene: TRBJ2-5; CDR3 protein: CASSLDSRETQYF
V gene: TRBV7-9; D gene: TRBD2; J gene: TRBJ2-7; CDR3 protein: CASSLGLAGGRSYEQYF
V gene: TRBV10-3; D gene: TRBD2; J gene: TRBJ2-2; CDR3 protein: CATRGLAGGIGELFF
V gene: TRBV27; D gene: -; J gene: TRBJ1-1; CDR3 protein: CASSLRDPGRVKELITEAFF
V gene: TRBV9; D gene: TRBD2; J gene: TRBJ2-5; CDR3 protein: CASSVAASGRPGYQETQYF
V gene: TRBV2; D gene: -; J gene: TRBJ2-3; CDR3 protein: CASSGGSGGLRTDTQYF
V gene: TRBV7-2; D gene: TRBD2; J gene: TRBJ2-2; CDR3 protein: CASPYPLAGNTGELFF
V gene: TRBV7-3; D gene: TRBD1; J gene: TRBJ1-1; CDR3 protein: CASSSSGTGRVMGEAFF
V gene: TRBV4-3; D gene: -; J gene: TRBJ1-5; CDR3 protein: CASSQDGGGNQPQHF
V gene: TRBV7-3; D gene: TRBD1; J gene: TRBJ1-1; CDR3 protein: CASGRTGNTEAFF
V gene: TRBV11-2; D gene: TRBD1; J gene: TRBJ2-2; CDR3 protein: CASSTRQGRIYTGELFF
V gene: TRBV10-2; D gene: -; J gene: TRBJ2-1; CDR3 protein: CATRMGDEQFF
V gene: TRBV28; D gene: TRBD2; J gene: TRBJ2-1; CDR3 protein: CASRPRTSGSNEQFF
V gene: TRBV5-6; D gene: -; J gene: TRBJ2-7; CDR3 protein: CASSQSYEQYF
V gene: TRBV10-3; D gene: -; J gene: TRBJ2-3; CDR3 protein: CAISAARSRESTDTQYF
V gene: TRBV30; D gene: TRBD1; J gene: TRBJ2-1; CDR3 protein: CACTTWAGGARYNEQFF
V gene: TRBV6-5; D gene: TRBD2; J gene: TRBJ2-5; CDR3 protein: CASSHSVMGGRGTQYF
V gene: TRBV2; D gene: TRBD2; J gene: TRBJ2-1; CDR3 protein: CASGLAGGSYNEQFF
V gene: TRBV28; D gene: -; J gene: TRBJ1-1; CDR3 protein: CASPAPGMNTEAFF
V gene: TRBV9; D gene: -; J gene: TRBJ2-7; CDR3 protein: CASSVGPGSYEQYF
V gene: TRBV15; D gene: -; J gene: TRBJ1-1; CDR3 protein: CATSRGRLNTEAFF
V gene: TRBV11-2; D gene: -; J gene: TRBJ2-1; CDR3 protein: CASSLVSLPNEQFF
V gene: TRBV30; D gene: -; J gene: TRBJ1-1; CDR3 protein: CAWGVQTGTPNTEAFF
V gene: TRBV7-9; D gene: TRBD1; J gene: TRBJ1-2; CDR3 protein: CASSRGQNYGYTF
V gene: TRBV5-1; D gene: -; J gene: TRBJ2-5; CDR3 protein: CASSFSAGPQQIGETQYF
V gene: TRBV5-1; D gene: -; J gene: TRBJ2-7; CDR3 protein: CASSLRPHYEQYF
V gene: TRBV7-6; D gene: TRBD1; J gene: TRBJ1-2; CDR3 protein: CASTQTTGGGGYTF
V gene: TRBV5-1; D gene: -; J gene: TRBJ2-7; CDR3 protein: CASSLLSGATYEQYF
V gene: TRBV5-1; D gene: TRBD1; J gene: TRBJ2-2; CDR3 protein: CASSLMGQGAGELFF
V gene: TRBV27; D gene: TRBD2; J gene: TRBJ2-7; CDR3 protein: CASRSRVAGVFYEQYF
V gene: TRBV5-1; D gene: -; J gene: TRBJ2-5; CDR3 protein: CASSFGQEETQYF
V gene: TRBV18; D gene: TRBD1; J gene: TRBJ2-5; CDR3 protein: CASLPGTGLQETQYF
V gene: TRBV5-6; D gene: -; J gene: TRBJ1-5; CDR3 protein: CASTLGLNPSQPQHF
V gene: TRBV9; D gene: -; J gene: TRBJ1-1; CDR3 protein: CASSVGPNTEAFF
V gene: TRBV10-1; D gene: -; J gene: TRBJ2-7; CDR3 protein: CASSESPSYEQYF
V gene: TRBV7-8; D gene: -; J gene: TRBJ2-7; CDR3 protein: CASSLGPQGLLPYEQYF
V gene: TRBV18; D gene: -; J gene: TRBJ1-5; CDR3 protein: CASSPPGTVNQPQHF
V gene: TRBV5-1; D gene: -; J gene: TRBJ2-3; CDR3 protein: CASSLGLVTDTQYF
V gene: TRBV10-3; D gene: -; J gene: TRBJ2-7; CDR3 protein: CAISESKGEQYF
V gene: TRBV5-1; D gene: TRBD2; J gene: TRBJ2-1; CDR3 protein: CASTNGLAGSRGSRNEQFF